The 20 T cell receptor beta chains below were found in one sample sequenced in a study of early T cells in non-severe SARS-CoV-2 infection. MiXCR was run by TCRdb on the 5' RACE reads, yielding one entry per CDR3 protein. The sample contains roughly 80,000 distinct CDR3 sequences, roughly 16% of which appear only once. Sample: whole blood. Source of these receptors: an adult who was a healthcare worker with PCR-confirmed SARS-CoV-2 infection or an uninfected control (not recorded which).

The V gene is TRBV7-9, the J gene TRBJ1-2; D call uncertain. The CDR3 loop spans 13 amino acids. CDR1 and CDR2 from the germline V gene are SEHNR and FQNEAQ (reference sequence). V lost 5 bases and J 1 base, leaving 8 bases between the germline ends. DNA for the CDR3: TGTGCCAGCAGCCCCGAGTTTAACTATGGCTACACCTTC. Its translation: CASSPEFNYGYTF.

In this sample, this clonotype turned up many times. V and J are TRBV4-3 and TRBJ2-7; D not resolved. V was clipped by 0 bases and J by 7 bases, with 10 bases between them. Germline V gene data show CDR1 as LGHNA and CDR2 as YSLEER. The CDR3 has 13 amino acids. The CDR3, as DNA: TGCGCCAGCAGCCAAGATAGGGCCTGGGAGCAGTACTTC. Amino acids: CASSQDRAWEQYF.

This clonotype came up a few times. V and J are TRBV10-3 and TRBJ1-1; D not resolved. V was cut by 3 bases and J by 7 bases, with 12 bases left in between. The CDR3 sequence is 13 residues long. CDR1 is ENHRY, CDR2 SYGVKD, per germline. CDR3 DNA: TGTGCCATCAGTGATAAGAGGTTCGATGAAGCTTTCTTT. Translation: CAISDKRFDEAFF.

This clonotype was seen a handful of times. V usage is TRBV9 and J usage is TRBJ1-2; tentatively, D is TRBD1 (5 bases). V was clipped by 5 bases and J by 6 bases, with 14 bases between them. The CDR3 consists of 13 residues. Per germline, CDR1 SGDLS and CDR2 YYNGEE. The DNA of the CDR3 is TGTGCCAGCAGTCCTTGGGGGTCGGATGGCTACACCTTC. It yields the protein CASSPWGSDGYTF.

This chain joins TRBV3-1 and TRBJ1-2, with D unclear. V was cut by 3 bases and J by 4 bases, with 9 bases left in between. Germline CDR1 LGHDT, CDR2 YNNKEL (reference sequence). This CDR3 has 13 amino acids. CDR3 amino acids: CASSHKVSYGYTF. CDR3 sequence (DNA): TGTGCCAGCAGCCACAAGGTGTCCTATGGCTACACCTTC.

This clonotype has only a few counts. The chain employs TRBV20-1 and TRBJ2-7; D not certain. CDR3 length: 15 amino acids. Germline assignment: CDR1 DFQATT and CDR2 SNEGSKA (reference sequence). V shed 0 bases and J shed 0 bases, with 12 bases lying between them. The CDR3 bases are TGCAGTGCTAGAGATCAGTCAAAATTCTCCTACGAGCAGTACTTC. Translating it yields CSARDQSKFSYEQYF.

A note on this clonotype: A read error may account for a junction end that differs from germline. The chain has TRBV6-5 and TRBJ1-5; D is unclear. CDR3 length equals 14 residues. Germline V lookup: CDR1 MNHEY, CDR2 SVGAGI. The DNA of the CDR3 is TGTACCAGCAGCCGCAACGGAAGCAATCAGCCCCAGCATTTT. Residues: CTSSRNGSNQPQHF.

This clonotype showed up many times. The rearrangement joins TRBV11-2 to TRBJ2-1; 7 positions agree with TRBD1. With V trimmed by 5 bases and J by 10 bases, 2 bases remained unmatched. The germline V gene encodes CDR1 SGHAT and CDR2 FQNNGV. The CDR3 is 11 residues long. CDR3 region: CASSLGGEQFF. For the CDR3, the DNA is TGTGCCAGCAGCCTAGGGGGCGAGCAGTTCTTC.

This clonotype was counted a few times. The rearrangement joins TRBV7-3 to TRBJ2-5, with D possibly TRBD2 on 5 matching bases. The CDR3 length is 12 residues. Deletions cut 5 bases from V and 8 bases from J, with 12 bases between. CDR1 and CDR2 (germline): SGHTA, FQGTGA. As DNA, the CDR3 is TGTGCCAGCAGCGAAGCTGGAGGCACCCAGTACTTC. This gives the protein CASSEAGGTQYF.

This clonotype has just a few counts. This chain joins TRBV7-3 and TRBJ2-1; 7 bases map to TRBD2. Germline V gene lookup returns CDR1 SGHTA and CDR2 FQGTGA. The J segment lost 5 bases and the V segment lost 1 base, leaving 8 bases of the junction unmatched. This CDR3 is built from 16 residues. CDR3 sequence: CASSLMPPGTNNEQFF. CDR3 sequence (DNA): TGTGCCAGCAGCTTAATGCCCCCGGGGACTAACAATGAGCAGTTCTTC.

The chain couples TRBV6-2 or TRBV6-3 to TRBJ2-1; D not resolved. The germline V gene has CDR1 MNHEY and CDR2 SVGEGT. The germline V and J ends were trimmed by 7 bases and 3 bases, with 7 bases remaining between them. The CDR3 is 12 amino acids. The CDR3 region has the DNA TGTGCCAGCACCCCCGACTACAATGAGCAGTTCTTC. This sequence encodes CASTPDYNEQFF.

V and J are TRBV10-3 and TRBJ2-7; 7 bases are a match to TRBD2. This CDR3 has 15 amino acids. With V trimmed by 3 bases and J by 2 bases, 7 bases remained unmatched. The germline V gene encodes CDR1 ENHRY and CDR2 SYGVKD. DNA for the CDR3: TGTGCCATCAGTGATATCAAGCGGGGCGCCTACGAGCAGTACTTC. Residues: CAISDIKRGAYEQYF.

This clonotype was detected only a few times. The chain carries TRBV18 and TRBJ1-5; 12 bases map to TRBD1. This CDR3 spans 18 amino acids. The germline CDR1 and CDR2 sequences are KGHSH and LQKENI. The trim removed 2 bases at V and 1 base at J, leaving 6 bases unmatched. The CDR3 DNA reads as TGTGCCAGCTCACCAGGGGGACAGGGGGCTGGGAGCAATCAGCCCCAGCATTTT. Translation: CASSPGGQGAGSNQPQHF.

This clonotype was counted only a few times. The J gene is TRBJ2-1, the V gene TRBV9; D not resolved. V gave up 3 bases and J gave up 9 bases, with 13 bases separating them. The CDR3 is 13 residues long. Looked up from germline, CDR1 is SGDLS and CDR2 is YYNGEE. The chain's CDR3 is CASSAISIGEQFF. The DNA for the CDR3 is TGTGCCAGCAGCGCGATTAGTATCGGTGAGCAGTTCTTC.

The J gene is TRBJ2-1, the V gene TRBV27, with unresolved D. Trimming stripped 2 bases from V and 10 bases from J, with 12 bases between. This CDR3 is built from 13 residues. Germline V gene lookup returns CDR1 MNHEY and CDR2 SMNVEV (reference sequence). CDR3 sequence: CASSLAWPREQFF. In nucleotides, the CDR3 is TGTGCCAGCAGTTTAGCGTGGCCGCGGGAGCAGTTCTTC.

The V call is TRBV2, the J call TRBJ1-2; D not resolved. In germline, CDR1 is SNHLY, CDR2 FYNNEI. Trimming shortened V by 5 bases and J by 0 bases, and 7 bases separated the two germline ends. This CDR3 has 13 amino acids. The CDR3 DNA reads TGTGCCAGCAGTTCGACTGCTAACTATGGCTACACCTTC. This translates into CASSSTANYGYTF.

This clonotype was seen a handful of times. J is TRBJ2-1 and V is TRBV19; 9 bases are shared with TRBD2. This CDR3 has 15 residues. V was clipped by 3 bases and J by 15 bases; unmatched bases: 15. Germline-derived CDR1 and CDR2 are LNHDA and SQIVND (reference sequence). The CDR3 loop reads CASSMLGQTGLASFF. The CDR3 DNA follows: TGTGCCAGTAGTATGCTTGGACAGACGGGACTAGCATCGTTCTTC.

This clonotype was seen more than once but under ten times. J is TRBJ1-1 and V is TRBV6-6; 8 positions match TRBD1. The CDR3 is 14 amino acids. Germline CDR1 and CDR2: MNHNY and SVGAGI (reference sequence). Trimming at V came to 6 bases and at J to 1 base, leaving 4 bases not matched to a gene. This CDR3 is CASSYGQGNTEAFF. As DNA, the CDR3 is TGTGCCAGCAGCTATGGACAGGGGAACACTGAAGCTTTCTTT.

The chain recombines TRBV4-1 with TRBJ2-1; the D gene is possibly TRBD1 (6 bases). Germline CDR1 and CDR2: MGHRA and YSYEKL. This CDR3 is 14 amino acids long. Trimming left V 6 bases short and J 2 bases short, with 11 bases between. CDR3 sequence: CASSVGATYNEQFF. For the CDR3, the DNA is TGCGCCAGCAGTGTGGGGGCCACCTACAATGAGCAGTTCTTC.

This clonotype appeared a few times. The CDR3: CASVPGTYQPQHF. CDR3 coding DNA: TGTGCCAGTGTTCCAGGGACTTATCAGCCCCAGCATTTT. The chain recombines TRBV19 with TRBJ1-5; perhaps TRBD1 as D (5 bases). Trimming stripped 8 bases from V and 5 bases from J, with 13 bases between. Germline V gene sequence: CDR1 LNHDA, CDR2 SQIVND (reference sequence). This CDR3 spans 13 amino acids.